This paragraph reports one T cell receptor (beta chain). J gave up 4 bases and V 9 bases, and 14 bases lay outside the gene matches. Germline V gene data show CDR1 as LNHDA and CDR2 as SQIVND (reference sequence). The CDR3 consists of 15 residues. This entry is derived from a study of blood T cell repertoires in COVID-19. At the level of the study: Spain, Italy and the United States supplied samples that represented acute and convalescent COVID-19.

Study processing details: Reference gene primer amplification in the assay estimated nucleated cell counts. Libraries were prepared by immunoSEQ multiplex PCR; TCRdb keeps only in-frame clonotypes and omits some of them. V and J calls and clone size are those listed in that table; D and trimming were worked out from the DNA. The data contain 140,000 to 150,000 clones, about 80% of them singletons. Input material: peripheral blood. V gene TRBV19 combines with J gene TRBJ2-5, with 7 bases identical to TRBD1. The origin of this receptor is a man between 70 and 80 years old who had recovered from COVID-19. The chain's CDR3 is CASSPYQGERETQYF. DNA of the CDR3: TGTGCCAGCTCACCCTACCAGGGGGAGAGAGAGACCCAGTACTTC.